This TCR beta chain came from a study of siplizumab effects on memory and regulatory T cells. In the study overall: Siplizumab-free reactions were matched to around 0.99 ug/mL siplizumab reactions in paired mixed lymphocyte cultures.

The V gene end was trimmed by 5 bases and the J gene end by 1 base; junction bases not matched to a gene: 11. The length of the CDR3 is 17 residues. CDR1 and CDR2 (germline): MGHRA, YSYEKL. For this clone: The target antigen is unknown.

Study-level findings and limits: Naive T cells apparently outstripped memory cells in diversity and seemed major alloresponse contributors. With siplizumab, Treg-derived clones averaged approximately 72% of mappable alloreactive CD4+ clones, versus 26.9% in controls. Unstimulated subsets accounted for the mapping of only a minor share of the clones that were alloreactive.

TCRdb keeps only in-frame clones here, not all; method: immunoSEQ multiplex PCR. The repertoire includes roughly 14,000 clones, 49% of them detected once, and over 8.5% sits in the top ten. Coculture of mixed lymphocyte reaction cells was performed at 37°C for roughly 6 days. The rearrangement joins TRBV4-1 to TRBJ2-7; 10 nucleotides match TRBD2. Sequences were obtained from CFSE-low (dividing) CD4+ T cells sorted from an allogeneic mixed lymphocyte reaction. This receptor was taken from a human donor in good health; the cells came from an allogeneic mixed lymphocyte reaction. CDR3 in amino acids: CASSSKFLAGVSYEQYF. CDR3 nucleotide sequence: TGCGCCAGCAGCTCCAAATTCCTAGCGGGAGTATCCTACGAGCAGTACTTC.